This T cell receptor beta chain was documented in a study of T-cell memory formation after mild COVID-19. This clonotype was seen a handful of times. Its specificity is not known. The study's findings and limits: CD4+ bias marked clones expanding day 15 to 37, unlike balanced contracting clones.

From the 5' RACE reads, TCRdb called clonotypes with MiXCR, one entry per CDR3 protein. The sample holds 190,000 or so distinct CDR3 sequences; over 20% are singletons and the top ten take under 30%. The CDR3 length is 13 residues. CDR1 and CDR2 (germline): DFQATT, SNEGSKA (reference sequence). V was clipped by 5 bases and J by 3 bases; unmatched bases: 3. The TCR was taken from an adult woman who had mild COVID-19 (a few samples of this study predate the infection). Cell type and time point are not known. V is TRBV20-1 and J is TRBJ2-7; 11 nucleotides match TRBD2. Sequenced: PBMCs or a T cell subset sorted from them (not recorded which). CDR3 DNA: TGCAGTGCTCGGACTAGCGGGTACTACGAGCAGTACTTC. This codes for CSARTSGYYEQYF.